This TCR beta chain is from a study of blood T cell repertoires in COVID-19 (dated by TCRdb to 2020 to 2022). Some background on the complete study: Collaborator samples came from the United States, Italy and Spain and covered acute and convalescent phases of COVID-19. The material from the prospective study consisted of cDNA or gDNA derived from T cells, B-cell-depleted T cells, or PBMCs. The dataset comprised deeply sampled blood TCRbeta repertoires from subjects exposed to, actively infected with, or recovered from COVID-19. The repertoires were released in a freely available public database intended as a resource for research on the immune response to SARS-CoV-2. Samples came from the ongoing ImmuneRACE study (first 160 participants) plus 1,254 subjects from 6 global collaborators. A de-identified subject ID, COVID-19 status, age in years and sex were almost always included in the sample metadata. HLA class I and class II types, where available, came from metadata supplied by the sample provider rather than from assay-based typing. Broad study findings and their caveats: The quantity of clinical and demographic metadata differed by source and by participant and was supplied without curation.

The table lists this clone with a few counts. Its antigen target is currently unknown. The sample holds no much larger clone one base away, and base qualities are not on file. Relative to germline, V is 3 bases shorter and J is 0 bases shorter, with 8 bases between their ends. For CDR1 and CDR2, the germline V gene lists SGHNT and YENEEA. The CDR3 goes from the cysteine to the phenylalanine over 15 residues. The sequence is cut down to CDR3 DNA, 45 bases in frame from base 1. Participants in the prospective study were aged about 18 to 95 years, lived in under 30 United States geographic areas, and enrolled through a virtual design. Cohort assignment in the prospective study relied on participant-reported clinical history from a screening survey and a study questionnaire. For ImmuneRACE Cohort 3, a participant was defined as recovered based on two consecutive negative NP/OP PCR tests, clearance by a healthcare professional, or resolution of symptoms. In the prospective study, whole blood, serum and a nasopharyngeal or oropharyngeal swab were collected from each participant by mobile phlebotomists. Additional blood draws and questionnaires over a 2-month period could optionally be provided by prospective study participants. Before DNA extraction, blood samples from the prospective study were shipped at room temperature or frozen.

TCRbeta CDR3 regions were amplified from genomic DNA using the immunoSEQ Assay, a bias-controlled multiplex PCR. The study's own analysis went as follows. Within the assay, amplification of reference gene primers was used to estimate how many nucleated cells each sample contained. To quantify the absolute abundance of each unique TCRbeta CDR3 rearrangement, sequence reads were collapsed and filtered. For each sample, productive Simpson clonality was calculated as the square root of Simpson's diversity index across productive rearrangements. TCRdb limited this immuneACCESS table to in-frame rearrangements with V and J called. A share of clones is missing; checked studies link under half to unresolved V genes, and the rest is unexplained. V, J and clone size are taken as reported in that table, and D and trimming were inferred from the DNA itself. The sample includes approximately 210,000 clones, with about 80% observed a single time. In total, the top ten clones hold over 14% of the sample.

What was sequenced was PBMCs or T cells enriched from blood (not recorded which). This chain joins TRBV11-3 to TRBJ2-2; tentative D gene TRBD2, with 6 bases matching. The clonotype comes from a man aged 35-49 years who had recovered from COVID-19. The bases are TGTGCCAGCAGCTTTGGCGGGGCGAACACCGGGGAGCTGTTTTTT. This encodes CASSFGGANTGELFF.